These 24 T cell receptor beta chains were sequenced from one sample in a study of blood T cells in healthy people across ages. With a J-beta primer mix and a sample-barcoded 5' primer, a second PCR ran about 7 to 12 cycles. TCRdb used MiXCR to reprocess the 5' RACE reads, holding one entry per CDR3 protein. Here the sample spans roughly 1,300,000 distinct CDR3 sequences, roughly 64% being singletons. Sequencing was carried out using blood. These receptor sequences come from a man aged 18 to 29 in good health.

The chain employs TRBV3-1 and TRBJ2-3, with TRBD2 matching 9 bases. V shed 7 bases, J shed 4 bases, and the junction held 9 bases outside the gene matches. This CDR3 spans 15 amino acids. The V gene's germline CDR1 is LGHDT and CDR2 YNNKEL (reference sequence). CDR3 sequence: CASKWAGGPPDTQYF. CDR3 nucleotide sequence: TGTGCCAGCAAATGGGCGGGAGGGCCTCCAGATACGCAGTATTTT.

This chain links TRBV6-1 with TRBJ2-1, with 10 bases lining up with TRBD1. Trimming removed 5 bases from V and 3 bases from J; junction bases left unmatched: 10. The CDR3 runs 17 residues. Germline V gene data show CDR1 as MNHNS and CDR2 as SASEGT. The CDR3 here is CASSPRDRGLIYNEQFF. DNA of the CDR3: TGTGCCAGCAGTCCCCGGGACAGGGGTCTTATCTACAATGAGCAGTTCTTC.

This chain joins TRBV6-5 and TRBJ1-1, with unresolved D. The CDR3 consists of 14 residues. Trimming removed 6 bases at V and 1 base at J, with 12 bases between. Germline CDR1 and CDR2: MNHEY and SVGAGI. The CDR3 nucleotides are TGTGCCAGCAGGAGGCCGAACGAGAACACTGAAGCTTTCTTT. Residues: CASRRPNENTEAFF.

This rearrangement joins TRBV27 to TRBJ2-2, with D uncertain. This CDR3 is built from 15 residues. Trimming left V 5 bases short and J 4 bases short, with 14 bases between. Germline assignment: CDR1 MNHEY and CDR2 SMNVEV (reference sequence). CDR3 region: CASSPFIGSTGELFF. The CDR3 bases are TGTGCCAGCAGTCCTTTTATTGGATCCACCGGGGAGCTGTTTTTT.

A single count supports this clonotype. The rearrangement uses TRBV7-9 and TRBJ1-2; a weak D match, TRBD1 (5 bases). This CDR3 spans 15 amino acids. The ends were cut back, 8 bases at V and 4 bases at J, with 20 bases in the middle. Germline loops: CDR1 SEHNR, CDR2 FQNEAQ (reference sequence). The CDR3 is CASGSNFAGIYGYTF. The CDR3 region has the DNA TGTGCCAGCGGTTCCAACTTCGCAGGGATCTATGGCTACACCTTC.

CDR3 loop: CASSFAGDGGVIQPQHF. The DNA of the CDR3 is TGTGCCAGCAGTTTTGCAGGCGACGGAGGGGTTATTCAGCCCCAGCATTTT. The chain combines TRBV27 with TRBJ1-5; D is perhaps TRBD1 (5 bases). The V gene lost 3 bases and the J gene lost 6 bases, with 21 bases spanning the gap. CDR1 MNHEY and CDR2 SMNVEV come from the germline V gene (reference sequence). The CDR3 is 17 residues long.

This CDR3 reads CASSLSHPGGGINEQFF. In nucleotides, the CDR3 is TGTGCCAGCAGCTTATCGCACCCTGGCGGGGGGATAAATGAGCAGTTCTTC. The chain joins TRBV7-6 to TRBJ2-1; TRBD2 matches at 8 bases. CDR1 and CDR2 (germline): SGHVS, FNYEAQ. CDR3 length equals 17 residues. V lost 2 bases, J lost 7 bases, and 13 bases stayed unmatched. The full variable domain, rest sourced from reference TRBV7-6 and TRBJ2-1, is GAGVSQSPRYKVTKRGQDVALRCDPISGHVSLYWYRQALGQGPEFLTYFNYEAQQDKSGLPNDRFSAERPEGSISTLTIQRTEQRDSAMYRCASSLSHPGGGINEQFFGPGTRLTVL.

The V gene is TRBV12-3 or TRBV12-4, the J gene TRBJ1-5, with no clear D. CDR3 length equals 14 residues. V was pared by 3 bases and J by 9 bases, with 15 bases between. The CDR3 coding sequence is TGTGCCAGCAGTTTCATGGGTGCCTCACGGCCCCAGCATTTT. Amino acids: CASSFMGASRPQHF.

The chain carries TRBV4-1 and TRBJ2-4; D could derive from TRBD1 or TRBD2 (6 bases each). The assigned J gene may be wrong: the sequence end matches TRBJ2-7 better. The CDR3 loop spans 15 amino acids. Germline values: CDR1 MGHRA, CDR2 YSYEKL. CDR3 bases: TGCGCCAGCAGCCAAGCCCCGGGGGACACCTACGAGCAGTACTTC. Protein: CASSQAPGDTYEQYF.

There are a few counts of this clonotype. The chain uses TRBV15 and TRBJ2-3, with D uncertain. This CDR3 spans 13 amino acids. The V gene lost 1 base and the J gene lost 3 bases, with 5 bases spanning the gap. CDR1 is LNHNV and CDR2 is YYDKDF in the germline V gene (reference sequence). The CDR3 bases are TGTGCCACCAGCAGAGCCCGAACAGATACGCAGTATTTT. The encoded protein is CATSRARTDTQYF. Complete variable domain (other parts from reference TRBV15 and TRBJ2-3): DAMVIQNPRYQVTQFGKPVTLSCSQTLNHNVMYWYQQKSSQAPKLLFHYYDKDFNNEADTPDNFQSRRPNTSFCFLDIRSPGLGDTAMYLCATSRARTDTQYFGPGTRLTVL.

The gene calls are TRBV10-3 and TRBJ2-3; 7 bases line up with TRBD1. There are 15 residues in the CDR3. V dropped 6 bases and J dropped 1; count of bases not matched to a gene: 7. Germline V lookup: CDR1 ENHRY, CDR2 SYGVKD. Here the CDR3 DNA reads TGTGCCATCAGCGCTGACAGGGTTGGCACAGATACGCAGTATTTT. This translates into CAISADRVGTDTQYF.

J is TRBJ2-3 and V is TRBV6-1, with TRBD2 matching 8 bases. The CDR3 contains 18 residues. The germline V gene has CDR1 MNHNS and CDR2 SASEGT. V lost 6 bases, J lost 0 bases, and 14 bases stayed unmatched. The CDR3 region has the DNA TGTGCCAGCAGGCATCCTTGGGAAGCGGGAGAAAGCACAGATACGCAGTATTTT. The encoded protein is CASRHPWEAGESTDTQYF.

V and J are TRBV6-2 or TRBV6-3 and TRBJ2-1, with 9 nucleotides matching TRBD1. V shed 8 bases and J 4 bases; nucleotides not matched to a gene: 15. CDR1 and CDR2 from the germline V gene are MNHEY and SVGEGT. There are 17 residues in the CDR3. CDR3 residues: CASGIELGTGIYNEQFF. For the CDR3, the DNA is TGTGCCAGCGGGATAGAATTAGGGACAGGGATTTACAATGAGCAGTTCTTC.

The chain carries TRBV9 and TRBJ2-3; D gene ambiguous. The germline V gene encodes CDR1 SGDLS and CDR2 YYNGEE. Trimming stripped 3 bases from V and 0 bases from J, with 11 bases between. This CDR3 is built from 15 residues. CDR3 bases: TGTGCCAGCAGCGGGGCCAGCCCTAGCACAGATACGCAGTATTTT. Its translation is CASSGASPSTDTQYF.

This clonotype showed up just a few times. The genes are TRBV27 and TRBJ2-2; 9 bases match TRBD1. CDR3 length equals 16 residues. V was pared by 4 bases and J by 7 bases, with 10 bases of the junction left unmatched. Germline loops: CDR1 MNHEY, CDR2 SMNVEV (reference sequence). DNA for the CDR3: TGTGCCAGCAGTTCCCGGGACAGGGAATTTAACGGGGAGCTGTTTTTT. Protein: CASSSRDREFNGELFF.

This clonotype has a single count. The chain recombines TRBV6-1 with TRBJ1-1; 8 bases agree with TRBD1. The CDR3 loop spans 16 amino acids. CDR1 is MNHNS, CDR2 SASEGT, per germline. Trimming took 4 bases from V and 1 from J; bases not matched to a gene: 8. The CDR3 nucleotides are TGTGCCAGCAGTGTAGGCTCCGGGACAGGGAACACTGAAGCTTTCTTT. Its translation: CASSVGSGTGNTEAFF.

The CDR3 here is CASSIGQGIVYEQYF. In nucleotides, the CDR3 is TGTGCCAGCAGTATCGGACAGGGGATCGTCTACGAGCAGTACTTC. This chain joins TRBV27 and TRBJ2-4, with TRBD1 matching 9 bases. The J call may be in error: the DNA end matches TRBJ2-7 better. Germline V lookup: CDR1 MNHEY, CDR2 SMNVEV (reference sequence). The CDR3 covers 15 residues.

J is TRBJ1-4 and V is TRBV11-2; D gene unclear. Trimming cost V 0 bases and J 11 bases, with 7 bases left between them. The CDR3 totals 12 residues. Germline loops: CDR1 SGHAT, CDR2 FQNNGV. The CDR3 region is CASSLEGSKLFF. Written as DNA, the CDR3 is TGTGCCAGCAGCTTAGAAGGCTCTAAACTGTTTTTT.

This clonotype was picked up one time. The chain recombines TRBV27 with TRBJ2-3; 10 bases agree with TRBD2. There are 18 residues in the CDR3. CDR1 and CDR2 from the germline V gene are MNHEY and SMNVEV (reference sequence). V shed 6 bases, J shed 2 bases, and the junction held 14 bases outside the gene matches. CDR3 coding DNA: TGTGCCAGCAGCAAGAAATTCACTAGCGGGATGCCCACAGATACGCAGTATTTT. This gives the protein CASSKKFTSGMPTDTQYF.

The rearrangement uses TRBV7-2 and TRBJ2-7; the D gene could be TRBD1 or TRBD2 (5 bases each). CDR1 and CDR2 from the germline V gene are SGHTA and FQGNSA. This CDR3 region has 16 residues. Deletions cut 2 bases from V and 7 bases from J, with 21 bases between. CDR3 residues: CASSLIAGGAYNEQYF. DNA for the CDR3: TGTGCCAGCAGCTTAATTGCGGGTGGGGCCTACAATGAGCAGTACTTC.

V gene TRBV7-6 combines with J gene TRBJ2-7, with TRBD1 matching 9 bases. The CDR3 spans 13 residues. With 5 bases clipped from V and 8 bases from J, the junction kept 7 bases outside the gene matches. The germline V gene encodes CDR1 SGHVS and CDR2 FNYEAQ. CDR3 protein: CASSPGTGFQQYF. The CDR3 DNA is TGTGCCAGCAGCCCCGGGACAGGGTTCCAGCAGTACTTC.

CDR3 loop: CSVPGPLALYGYTF. The DNA of the CDR3 is TGCAGCGTTCCCGGGCCCCTGGCTCTCTATGGCTACACCTTC. The chain employs TRBV29-1 and TRBJ1-2, with D unresolved. This CDR3 region has 14 residues. The germline V and J ends were trimmed by 5 bases and 4 bases, with 17 bases remaining between them. Germline CDR1 SQVTM, CDR2 ANQGSEA.

The chain has TRBV6-6 and TRBJ1-4; 7 positions match TRBD1. Germline CDR1 and CDR2: MNHNY and SVGAGI (reference sequence). Trimming cost V 6 bases and J 5 bases; bases outside gene matches: 6. The CDR3 length is 14 residues. The CDR3 DNA follows: TGTGCCAGCAGCCAGACAGGGCTAAATGAAAAACTGTTTTTT. This codes for CASSQTGLNEKLFF.

The gene calls are TRBV12-3 or TRBV12-4 and TRBJ2-3; the D gene is possibly TRBD2 (6 bases). The CDR3 is 14 residues long. V was trimmed by 8 bases and J by 0 bases, leaving 12 bases between them. The CDR3 DNA reads TGTGCCAGCCAGCAAGCGGGTAGCACAGATACGCAGTATTTT. It specifies CASQQAGSTDTQYF.